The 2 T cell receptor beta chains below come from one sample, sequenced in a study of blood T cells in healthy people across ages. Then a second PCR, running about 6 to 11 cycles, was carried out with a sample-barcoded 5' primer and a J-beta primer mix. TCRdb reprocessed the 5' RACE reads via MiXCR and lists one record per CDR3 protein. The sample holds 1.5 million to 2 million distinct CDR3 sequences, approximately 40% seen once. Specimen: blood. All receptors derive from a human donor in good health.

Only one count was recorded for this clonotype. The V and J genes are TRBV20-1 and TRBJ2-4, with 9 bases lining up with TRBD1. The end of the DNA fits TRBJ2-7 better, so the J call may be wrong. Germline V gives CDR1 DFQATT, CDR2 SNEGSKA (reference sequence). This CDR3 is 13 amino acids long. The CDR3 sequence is CSAGGTGQYEQYF. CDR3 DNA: TGCAGTGCTGGGGGGACAGGGCAATACGAGCAGTACTTC.

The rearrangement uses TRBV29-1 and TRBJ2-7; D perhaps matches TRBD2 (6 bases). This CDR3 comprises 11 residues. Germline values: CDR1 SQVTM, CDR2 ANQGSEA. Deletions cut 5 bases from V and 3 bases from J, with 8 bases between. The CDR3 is CSVSGVYEQYF. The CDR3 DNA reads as TGCAGCGTTTCGGGGGTCTACGAGCAGTACTTC.